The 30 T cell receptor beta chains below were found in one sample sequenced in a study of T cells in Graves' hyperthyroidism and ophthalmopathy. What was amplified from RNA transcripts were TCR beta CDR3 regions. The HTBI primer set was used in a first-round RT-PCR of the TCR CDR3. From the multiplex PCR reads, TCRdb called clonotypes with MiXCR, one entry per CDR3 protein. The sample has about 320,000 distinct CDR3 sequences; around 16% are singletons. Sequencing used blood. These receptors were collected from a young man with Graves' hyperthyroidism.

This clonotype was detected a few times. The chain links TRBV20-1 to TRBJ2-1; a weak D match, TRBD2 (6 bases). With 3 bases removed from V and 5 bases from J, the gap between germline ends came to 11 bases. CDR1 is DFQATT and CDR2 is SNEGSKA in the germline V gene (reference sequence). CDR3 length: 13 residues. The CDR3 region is CSASRGINNEQFF. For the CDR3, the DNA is TGCAGTGCTAGTCGCGGGATCAACAATGAGCAGTTCTTC.

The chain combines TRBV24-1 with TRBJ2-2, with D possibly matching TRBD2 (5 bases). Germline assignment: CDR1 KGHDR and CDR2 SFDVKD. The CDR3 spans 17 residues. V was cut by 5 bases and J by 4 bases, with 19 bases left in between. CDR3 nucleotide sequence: TGTGCCACCAGTGTGTTCGGGGTTGACCGGGGCACCGGGGAGCTGTTTTTT. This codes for CATSVFGVDRGTGELFF.

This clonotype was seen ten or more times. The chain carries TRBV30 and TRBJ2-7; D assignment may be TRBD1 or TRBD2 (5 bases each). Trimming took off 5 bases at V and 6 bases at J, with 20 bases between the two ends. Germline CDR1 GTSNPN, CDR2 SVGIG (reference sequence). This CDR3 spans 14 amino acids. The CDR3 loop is CAWDPRGATGEQYF. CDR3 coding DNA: TGTGCCTGGGACCCCCGGGGCGCGACGGGCGAGCAGTACTTC.

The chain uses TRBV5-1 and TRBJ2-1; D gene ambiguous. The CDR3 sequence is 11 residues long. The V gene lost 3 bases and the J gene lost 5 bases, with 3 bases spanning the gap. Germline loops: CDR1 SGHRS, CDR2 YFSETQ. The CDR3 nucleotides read TGCGCCAGCAGCTCGAACAATGAGCAGTTCTTC. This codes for CASSSNNEQFF.

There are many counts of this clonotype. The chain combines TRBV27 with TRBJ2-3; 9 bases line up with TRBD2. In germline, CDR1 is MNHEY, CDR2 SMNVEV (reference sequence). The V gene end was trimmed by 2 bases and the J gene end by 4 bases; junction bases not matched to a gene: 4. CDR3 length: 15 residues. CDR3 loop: CASSLLAGLSDTQYF. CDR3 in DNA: TGTGCCAGCAGTTTACTAGCGGGGTTATCAGATACGCAGTATTTT.

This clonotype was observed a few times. The chain's CDR3 is CASSYSQGAAETQYF. As DNA, the CDR3 is TGTGCCAGCAGTTACTCGCAGGGGGCCGCCGAGACCCAGTACTTC. The J gene is TRBJ2-5, the V gene TRBV6-5; 8 positions match TRBD1. The CDR3 is 15 residues long. The germline V gene has CDR1 MNHEY and CDR2 SVGAGI. Trimming cost V 0 bases and J 5 bases; bases outside gene matches: 5.

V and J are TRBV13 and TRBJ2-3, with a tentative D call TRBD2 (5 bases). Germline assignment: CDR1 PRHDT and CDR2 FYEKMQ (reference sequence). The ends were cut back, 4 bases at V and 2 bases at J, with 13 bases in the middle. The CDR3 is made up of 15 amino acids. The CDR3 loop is CASSWTGGLTDTQYF. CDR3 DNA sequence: TGTGCCAGCAGCTGGACTGGCGGACTCACAGATACGCAGTATTTT.

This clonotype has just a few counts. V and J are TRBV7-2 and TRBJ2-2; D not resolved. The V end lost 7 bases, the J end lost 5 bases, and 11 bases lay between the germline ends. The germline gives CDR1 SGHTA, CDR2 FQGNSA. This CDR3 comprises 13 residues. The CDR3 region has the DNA TGTGCCAGCAATGTGGATGCGACCGGGGAGCTGTTTTTT. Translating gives CASNVDATGELFF.

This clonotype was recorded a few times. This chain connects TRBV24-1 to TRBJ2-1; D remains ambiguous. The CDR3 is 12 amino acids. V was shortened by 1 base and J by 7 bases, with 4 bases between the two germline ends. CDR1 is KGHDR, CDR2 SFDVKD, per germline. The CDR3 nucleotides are TGTGCCACCAGTGATTTTAAAAATGAGCAGTTCTTC. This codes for CATSDFKNEQFF.

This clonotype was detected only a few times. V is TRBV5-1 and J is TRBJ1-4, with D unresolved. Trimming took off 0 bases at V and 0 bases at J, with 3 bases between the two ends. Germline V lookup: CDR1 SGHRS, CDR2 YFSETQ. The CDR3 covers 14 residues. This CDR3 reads CASSLGSTNEKLFF. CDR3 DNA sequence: TGCGCCAGCAGCTTGGGTTCAACTAATGAAAAACTGTTTTTT.

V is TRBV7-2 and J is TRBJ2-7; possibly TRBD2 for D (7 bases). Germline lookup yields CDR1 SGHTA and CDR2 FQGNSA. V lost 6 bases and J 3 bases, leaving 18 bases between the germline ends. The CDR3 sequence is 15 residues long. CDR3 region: CASSPTGGAGYEQYF. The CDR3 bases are TGTGCCAGCAGTCCCACGGGGGGCGCAGGCTACGAGCAGTACTTC. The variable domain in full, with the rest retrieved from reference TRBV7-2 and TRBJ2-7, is GAGVSQSPSNKVTEKGKDVELRCDPISGHTALYWYRQSLGQGLEFLIYFQGNSAPDKSGLPSDRFSAERTGGSVSTLTIQRTQQEDSAVYLCASSPTGGAGYEQYFGPGTRLTVT.

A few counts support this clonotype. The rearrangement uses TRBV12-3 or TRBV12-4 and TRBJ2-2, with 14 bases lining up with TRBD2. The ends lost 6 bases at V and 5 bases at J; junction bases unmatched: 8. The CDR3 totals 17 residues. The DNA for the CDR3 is TGTGCCAGCAGCCCAGGGACTAGCGGGAGCGAGACCGGGGAGCTGTTTTTT. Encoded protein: CASSPGTSGSETGELFF.

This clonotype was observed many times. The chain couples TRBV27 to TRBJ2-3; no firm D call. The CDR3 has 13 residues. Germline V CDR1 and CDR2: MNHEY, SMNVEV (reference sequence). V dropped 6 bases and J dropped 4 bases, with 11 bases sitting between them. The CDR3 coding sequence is TGTGCCAGCAGCCATCTCTGGCCAGATACGCAGTATTTT. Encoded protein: CASSHLWPDTQYF.

The CDR3, as DNA: TGTGCCATCAGTGCCGTGACTAGCGTCTCCTACGAGCAGTACTTC. The encoded protein is CAISAVTSVSYEQYF. The J gene is TRBJ2-7, the V gene TRBV10-3; 8 bases align to TRBD2. Germline CDR1 and CDR2: ENHRY and SYGVKD. The J segment lost 0 bases and the V segment lost 4 bases, leaving 5 bases of the junction unmatched. This CDR3 is built from 15 residues.

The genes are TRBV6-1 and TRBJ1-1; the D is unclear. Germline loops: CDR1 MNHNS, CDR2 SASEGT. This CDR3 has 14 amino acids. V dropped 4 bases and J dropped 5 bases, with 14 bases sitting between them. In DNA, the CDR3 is TGTGCCAGCAGTGGGACTACTGTGAGGACTGAAGCTTTCTTT. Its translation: CASSGTTVRTEAFF.

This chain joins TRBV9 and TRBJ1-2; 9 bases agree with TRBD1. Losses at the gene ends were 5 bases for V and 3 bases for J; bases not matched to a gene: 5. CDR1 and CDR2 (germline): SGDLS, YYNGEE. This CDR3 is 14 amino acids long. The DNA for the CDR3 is TGTGCCAGCAGGGGACAGGGAAGGGACTATGGCTACACCTTC. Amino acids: CASRGQGRDYGYTF.

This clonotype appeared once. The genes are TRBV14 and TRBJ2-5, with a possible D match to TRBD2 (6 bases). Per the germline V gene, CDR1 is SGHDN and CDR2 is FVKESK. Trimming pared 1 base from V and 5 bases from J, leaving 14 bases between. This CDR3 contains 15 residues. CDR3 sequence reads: CASSQAGAGGETQYF. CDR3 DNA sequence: TGTGCCAGCAGCCAAGCGGGAGCAGGTGGGGAGACCCAGTACTTC.

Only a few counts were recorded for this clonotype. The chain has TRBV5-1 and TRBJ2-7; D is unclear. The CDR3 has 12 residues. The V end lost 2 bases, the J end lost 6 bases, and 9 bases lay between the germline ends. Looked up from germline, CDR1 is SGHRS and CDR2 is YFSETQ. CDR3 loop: CASSFLGTEQYF. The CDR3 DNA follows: TGCGCCAGCAGCTTCCTCGGTACCGAGCAGTACTTC.

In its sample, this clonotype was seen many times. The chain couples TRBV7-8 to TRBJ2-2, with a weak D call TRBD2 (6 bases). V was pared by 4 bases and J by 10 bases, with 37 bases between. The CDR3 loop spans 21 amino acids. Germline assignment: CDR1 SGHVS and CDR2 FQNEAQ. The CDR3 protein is CASSSVLRISFGASALVELFF. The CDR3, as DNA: TGTGCCAGCAGCTCAGTCTTGCGCATTTCGTTTGGGGCTAGCGCCCTTGTGGAGCTGTTTTTT.

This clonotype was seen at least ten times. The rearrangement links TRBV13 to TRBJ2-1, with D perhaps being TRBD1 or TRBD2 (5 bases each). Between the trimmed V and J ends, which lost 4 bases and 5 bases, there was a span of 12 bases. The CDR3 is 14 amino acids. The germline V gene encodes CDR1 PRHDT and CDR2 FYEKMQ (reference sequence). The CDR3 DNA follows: TGTGCCAGCAGCTCCAGAGGGGCGAACAATGAGCAGTTCTTC. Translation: CASSSRGANNEQFF.

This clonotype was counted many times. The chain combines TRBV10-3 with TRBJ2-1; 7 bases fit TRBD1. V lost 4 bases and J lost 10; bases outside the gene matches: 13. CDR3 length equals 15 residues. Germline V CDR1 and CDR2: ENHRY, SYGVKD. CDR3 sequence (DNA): TGTGCCATCAGTGGACAGGGACCACACCTTCAAGAGCAGTTCTTC. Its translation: CAISGQGPHLQEQFF.

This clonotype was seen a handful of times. This CDR3 is CAWSGEVSGANVLTF. The CDR3 region has the DNA TGTGCCTGGAGTGGGGAAGTCTCTGGGGCCAACGTCCTGACTTTC. The V and J genes are TRBV30 and TRBJ2-6; D remains ambiguous. This CDR3 spans 15 amino acids. With 1 base removed from V and 0 bases from J, the gap between germline ends came to 7 bases. Per germline, CDR1 GTSNPN and CDR2 SVGIG (reference sequence).

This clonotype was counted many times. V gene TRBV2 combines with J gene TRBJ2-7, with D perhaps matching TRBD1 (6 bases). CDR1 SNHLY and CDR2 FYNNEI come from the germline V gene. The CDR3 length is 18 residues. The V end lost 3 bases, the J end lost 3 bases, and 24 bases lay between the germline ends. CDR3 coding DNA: TGTGCCAGCAGTGAGTTAGGGTTACTGACAGGAAGTAGCTACGAGCAGTACTTC. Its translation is CASSELGLLTGSSYEQYF.

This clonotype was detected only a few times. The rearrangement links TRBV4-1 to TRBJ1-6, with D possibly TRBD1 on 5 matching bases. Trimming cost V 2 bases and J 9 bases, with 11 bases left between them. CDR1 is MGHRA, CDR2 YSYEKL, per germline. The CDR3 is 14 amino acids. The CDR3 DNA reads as TGCGCCAGCAGCCAACCTGGGGGGAGTTCACCCCTCCACTTT. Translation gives CASSQPGGSSPLHF.

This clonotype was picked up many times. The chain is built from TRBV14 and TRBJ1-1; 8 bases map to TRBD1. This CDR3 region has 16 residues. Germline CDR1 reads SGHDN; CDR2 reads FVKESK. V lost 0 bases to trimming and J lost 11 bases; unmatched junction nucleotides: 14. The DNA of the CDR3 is TGTGCCAGCAGCCAAGATGGGGTGAGGACAGGGTTCGAGGCTTTCTTT. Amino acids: CASSQDGVRTGFEAFF.

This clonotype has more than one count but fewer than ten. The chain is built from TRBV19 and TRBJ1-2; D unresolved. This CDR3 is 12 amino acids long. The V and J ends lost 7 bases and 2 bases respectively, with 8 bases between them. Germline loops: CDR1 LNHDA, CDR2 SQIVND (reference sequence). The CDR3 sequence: CASTSENYGYTF. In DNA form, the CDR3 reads TGTGCCAGTACCTCGGAAAACTATGGCTACACCTTC.

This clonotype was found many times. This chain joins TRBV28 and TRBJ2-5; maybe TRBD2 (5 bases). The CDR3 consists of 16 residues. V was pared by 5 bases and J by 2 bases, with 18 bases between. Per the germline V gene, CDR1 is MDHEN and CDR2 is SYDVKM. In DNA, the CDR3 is TGTGCCAGCAGTCCAATCGGGTCGGGAAGTCAAGAGACCCAGTACTTC. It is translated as CASSPIGSGSQETQYF.

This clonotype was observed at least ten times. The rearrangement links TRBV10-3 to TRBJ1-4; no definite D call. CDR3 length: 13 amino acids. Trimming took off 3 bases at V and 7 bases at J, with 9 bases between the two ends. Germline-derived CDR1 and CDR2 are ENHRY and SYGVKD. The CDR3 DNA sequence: TGTGCCATCAGTGAACCACAGATTGAAAAACTGTTTTTT. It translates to CAISEPQIEKLFF.

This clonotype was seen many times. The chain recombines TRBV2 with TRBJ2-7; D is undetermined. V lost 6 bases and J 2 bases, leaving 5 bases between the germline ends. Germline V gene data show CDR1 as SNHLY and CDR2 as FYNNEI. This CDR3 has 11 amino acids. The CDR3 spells CASRVTYEQYF. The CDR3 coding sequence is TGTGCCAGCAGGGTAACCTACGAGCAGTACTTC.

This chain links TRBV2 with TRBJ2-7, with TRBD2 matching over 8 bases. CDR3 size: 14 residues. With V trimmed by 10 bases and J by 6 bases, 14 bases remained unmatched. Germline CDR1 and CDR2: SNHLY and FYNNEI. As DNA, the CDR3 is TGTGCCACCCAAGGACTAGCCGGAGGGTTCGAGCAGTACTTC. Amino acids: CATQGLAGGFEQYF.